These 23 T cell receptor beta chains came from one sample sequenced in a study of T-cell memory formation after mild COVID-19. TCRdb re-called the 5' RACE reads with MiXCR, one entry per CDR3 protein. This table holds about 110,000 distinct CDR3 sequences, roughly a sixth found once. What was sequenced was PBMCs or a T cell subset sorted from them (not recorded which). The receptors originated from a man aged 18 to 29 who had mild COVID-19 (a few samples of this study predate the infection). Cell type and time point are not known.

This clonotype occurred a few times. This chain joins TRBV5-1 and TRBJ1-1; a possible D gene is TRBD1 (6 bases). Trimming took 4 bases from V and 0 from J, leaving 13 bases between them. This CDR3 contains 15 residues. Germline V lookup: CDR1 SGHRS, CDR2 YFSETQ. Here the CDR3 DNA reads TGCGCCAGCAGCGGTCAGGGGAACATGAACACTGAAGCTTTCTTT. It codes for CASSGQGNMNTEAFF.

V and J are TRBV6-5 and TRBJ1-2; no definite D call. Trimming took off 2 bases at V and 2 bases at J, with 12 bases between the two ends. CDR3 size: 15 residues. Germline V CDR1 and CDR2: MNHEY, SVGAGI. This chain's CDR3 is CASSYGVLQNYGYTF. CDR3 nucleotide sequence: TGTGCCAGCAGTTACGGGGTGTTACAGAACTATGGCTACACCTTC.

The sample holds one count of this clonotype. This sequence joins TRBV5-1 and TRBJ2-2; D possibly corresponds to TRBD1 (5 bases). This CDR3 has 15 amino acids. Germline loops: CDR1 SGHRS, CDR2 YFSETQ. The V end was cut by 5 bases, the J end by 0 bases, with 11 bases between. For the CDR3, the DNA is TGCGCCAGCAGGAACCGGACAACGAACACCGGGGAGCTGTTTTTT. As protein: CASRNRTTNTGELFF.

The sample holds many counts of this clonotype. The rearrangement joins TRBV7-2 to TRBJ2-1; 10 bases map to TRBD2. The V segment lost 5 bases and the J segment 9 bases; nucleotides outside the gene matches: 10. This CDR3 contains 15 residues. Germline V CDR1 and CDR2: SGHTA, FQGNSA. The CDR3 region is CASSPPQRGGIEQFF. CDR3 bases: TGTGCCAGCAGCCCACCCCAGCGGGGGGGTATTGAGCAGTTCTTC.

The V and J genes are TRBV7-2 and TRBJ2-1; D perhaps matches TRBD2 (5 bases). This CDR3 is 13 amino acids long. Germline assignment: CDR1 SGHTA and CDR2 FQGNSA. V was pared by 4 bases and J by 8 bases, with 12 bases between. CDR3 amino acids: CASSSSARDEQFF. The CDR3 bases are TGTGCCAGCAGCTCGTCAGCGAGGGATGAGCAGTTCTTC. The full variable domain, rest sourced from reference TRBV7-2 and TRBJ2-1, is GAGVSQSPSNKVTEKGKDVELRCDPISGHTALYWYRQSLGQGLEFLIYFQGNSAPDKSGLPSDRFSAERTGGSVSTLTIQRTQQEDSAVYLCASSSSARDEQFFGPGTRLTVL.

V and J are TRBV7-8 and TRBJ2-1; 10 bases are a match to TRBD2. This CDR3 is 14 amino acids long. After removal of 6 bases from V and 10 bases from J, the junction contained 9 bases not matched to a gene. Germline CDR1 reads SGHVS; CDR2 reads FQNEAQ. This chain's CDR3 is CASRGLAGGQEQFF. The CDR3 nucleotides read TGTGCCAGCAGAGGTTTAGCGGGGGGCCAAGAGCAGTTCTTC.

This clonotype was counted at least ten times. V usage is TRBV7-3 and J usage is TRBJ2-3; D possibly uses TRBD1 or TRBD2 (5 bases each). The CDR3 extends over 15 amino acids. Germline assignment: CDR1 SGHTA and CDR2 FQGTGA. V was shortened by 4 bases and J by 3 bases, with 14 bases between the two germline ends. CDR3 DNA: TGTGCCAGCAGCTCCGGGACGGGGCGAACAGATACGCAGTATTTT. Translating gives CASSSGTGRTDTQYF.

The chain links TRBV10-3 to TRBJ2-3, with TRBD2 identical over 8 bases. This CDR3 region has 18 residues. Germline values: CDR1 ENHRY, CDR2 SYGVKD. V shed 7 bases, J shed 0 bases, and the junction held 15 bases outside the gene matches. The CDR3 DNA reads TGTGCCATCATGGGTCCCGGTCGCGGGGGGAGGAGCACAGATACGCAGTATTTT. This gives the protein CAIMGPGRGGRSTDTQYF.

The chain uses TRBV6-5 and TRBJ1-2; 9 positions agree with TRBD1. CDR3 size: 16 residues. The ends lost 4 bases at V and 2 bases at J; junction bases unmatched: 8. Germline V CDR1 and CDR2: MNHEY, SVGAGI. The CDR3 loop reads CASSFQPGTGNYGYTF. The CDR3 DNA follows: TGTGCCAGCAGTTTCCAACCCGGGACAGGGAACTATGGCTACACCTTC.

In DNA, the CDR3 is TGTGCCAGCAGCTTAGGGCTCACTGAAGCTTTCTTT. Translating it yields CASSLGLTEAFF. The V gene is TRBV7-9, the J gene TRBJ1-1; D call uncertain. The V end lost 1 base, the J end lost 4 bases, and 4 bases lay between the germline ends. The CDR3 is 12 amino acids. Per the germline V gene, CDR1 is SEHNR and CDR2 is FQNEAQ (reference sequence).

The V gene is TRBV12-3 or TRBV12-4, the J gene TRBJ2-3; 10 bases are shared with TRBD2. V gave up 7 bases and J gave up 5 bases; unmatched junction bases: 9. The length of the CDR3 is 15 residues. CDR3 DNA sequence: TGTGCCAGCACCCTGGGAGCGGGGGGGCGAGATACGCAGTATTTT. Translating it yields CASTLGAGGRDTQYF.

This clonotype was found a few times. V usage is TRBV7-2 and J usage is TRBJ2-2; the D call may be TRBD1 or TRBD2 (5 bases each). Germline V CDR1 and CDR2: SGHTA, FQGNSA. V lost 11 bases, J lost 2 bases, and 9 bases lay in between. This CDR3 region has 12 residues. CDR3 region: CASGRNTGELFF. In DNA form, the CDR3 reads TGTGCCTCGGGACGAAACACCGGGGAGCTGTTTTTT.

This clonotype was counted between two and nine times. CDR3 sequence (DNA): TGTGCCAGCACCAAACTGGGAAACATTCAGTACTTC. It encodes CASTKLGNIQYF. The chain joins TRBV6-2 or TRBV6-3 to TRBJ2-4; no reliable D call. Looked up from germline, CDR1 is MNHEY and CDR2 is SVGEGT. The ends were cut back, 7 bases at V and 6 bases at J, with 10 bases in the middle. The CDR3 runs to 12 residues.

This clonotype has a handful of counts. The genes are TRBV20-1 and TRBJ2-4, with 11 bases fitting TRBD2. The CDR3 extends over 16 amino acids. V shed 6 bases, J shed 4 bases, and the junction held 11 bases outside the gene matches. In germline, CDR1 is DFQATT, CDR2 SNEGSKA (reference sequence). DNA of the CDR3: TGCAGTGCCCTCTTCTTAGCGGGGGGGCCTAAAAACATTCAGTACTTC. Translating it yields CSALFLAGGPKNIQYF.

This rearrangement joins TRBV7-2 to TRBJ1-1; no firm D call. The V end was cut by 1 base, the J end by 4 bases, with 13 bases between. The length of the CDR3 is 15 residues. The germline V gene has CDR1 SGHTA and CDR2 FQGNSA. Here the CDR3 reads CASSLVHMSGTEAFF. The CDR3 bases are TGTGCCAGCAGCTTAGTGCACATGTCGGGCACTGAAGCTTTCTTT.

The chain couples TRBV27 to TRBJ2-3, with D perhaps being TRBD1 or TRBD2 (5 bases each). Germline CDR1 reads MNHEY; CDR2 reads SMNVEV (reference sequence). Trimming left V 6 bases short and J 8 bases short, with 18 bases between. The CDR3 is made up of 14 amino acids. The CDR3: CASSRDRLWGTQYF. The DNA of the CDR3 is TGTGCCAGCAGCCGGGACCGACTTTGGGGTACGCAGTATTTT.

The V call is TRBV4-3, the J call TRBJ1-3; D might be TRBD1 (6 bases). V was cut by 8 bases and J by 4 bases, with 12 bases left in between. The length of the CDR3 is 13 residues. From germline, CDR1 is LGHNA and CDR2 YSLEER. The CDR3 region has the DNA TGCGCCAGCGGGCAGGGGCCCGGAAACACCATATATTTT. This codes for CASGQGPGNTIYF.

The V and J genes are TRBV12-3 or TRBV12-4 and TRBJ2-3; TRBD2 matches 9 bases. The V and J ends lost 3 bases and 2 bases, in that order; junction bases with no gene match: 3. This CDR3 comprises 15 residues. The CDR3 sequence is CASSLERGATDTQYF. CDR3 DNA sequence: TGTGCCAGCAGTTTGGAGCGGGGGGCCACAGATACGCAGTATTTT.

The chain carries TRBV5-1 and TRBJ2-2; the D gene is possibly TRBD1 (6 bases). V lost 4 bases and J 7 bases, leaving 20 bases between the germline ends. Germline values: CDR1 SGHRS, CDR2 YFSETQ. This CDR3 region has 16 residues. The CDR3 loop reads CASSPNLVGAGGELFF. CDR3 bases: TGCGCCAGCAGCCCCAACCTGGTGGGGGCCGGCGGGGAGCTGTTTTTT.

This chain joins TRBV2 and TRBJ2-3, with TRBD2 as a possible D gene (6 bases). V lost 3 bases and J lost 0, with 10 bases in between. The CDR3 loop spans 15 amino acids. CDR1 and CDR2 (germline): SNHLY, FYNNEI. CDR3 region: CASSDRGISTDTQYF. The CDR3 coding sequence is TGTGCCAGCAGTGATCGGGGGATTAGCACAGATACGCAGTATTTT.

This clonotype was picked up a small number of times. The V gene is TRBV7-3, the J gene TRBJ2-1; 8 bases line up with TRBD2. With V trimmed by 2 bases and J by 5 bases, 5 bases remained unmatched. CDR1 is SGHTA and CDR2 is FQGTGA in the germline V gene. The CDR3 is made up of 15 amino acids. This CDR3 is CASSLEGGGNNEQFF. DNA of the CDR3: TGTGCCAGCAGCTTAGAGGGCGGGGGGAACAATGAGCAGTTCTTC.

V and J are TRBV5-1 and TRBJ2-3; no clear D gene. The CDR3 runs 14 residues. With 4 bases removed from V and 8 bases from J, the gap between germline ends came to 17 bases. From germline, CDR1 is SGHRS and CDR2 YFSETQ. This chain's CDR3 is CASSPDPSSGTQYF. The CDR3, as DNA: TGCGCCAGCAGCCCGGACCCCTCCTCGGGTACGCAGTATTTT.

V is TRBV24-1 and J is TRBJ2-3; 7 bases fit TRBD2. Germline-derived CDR1 and CDR2 are KGHDR and SFDVKD. Losses at the gene ends were 5 bases for V and 6 bases for J; bases not matched to a gene: 10. The CDR3 sequence is 15 residues long. CDR3 residues: CATSVERGPSDTQYF. CDR3 DNA sequence: TGTGCCACCAGTGTCGAGCGGGGCCCCTCTGATACGCAGTATTTT.